The next 31 T cell receptor beta chains were all read from a single sample in a study of T cell changes during pregnancy in multiple sclerosis. Profiling relied on immunoSEQ multiplex PCR, and the TCRdb table lists in-frame clones only, not all of them. There are around 36,000 clones in the sample; 90% occur only once, and approximately 0.41% lies in the top ten. Sequences were derived from CD4+ T cells from peripheral blood mononuclear cells, sampled in the third trimester of pregnancy. All receptors derive from a female donor with multiple sclerosis, enrolled in a pregnancy study.

CDR3 in amino acids: CASSPDSTLEYF. CDR3 bases: TGTGCCAGCTCACCGGACTCCACGTTGGAGTACTTC. This rearrangement joins TRBV18 to TRBJ2-7; a possible D gene is TRBD2 (5 bases). The CDR3 loop spans 12 amino acids. Trimming stripped 3 bases from V and 11 bases from J, with 14 bases between. Germline V gene sequence: CDR1 KGHSH, CDR2 LQKENI.

This sequence joins TRBV14 and TRBJ1-2; D not resolved. Germline CDR1 and CDR2: SGHDN and FVKESK. The V gene lost 3 bases and the J gene lost 7 bases, with 15 bases spanning the gap. The CDR3 extends over 14 amino acids. The chain's CDR3 is CASSQDYSRSGYTF. CDR3 coding DNA: TGTGCCAGCAGCCAGGACTATTCAAGGAGTGGCTACACCTTC.

This clone was seen just once. The chain links TRBV6-5 to TRBJ1-1; the match to TRBD1 covers 9 bases. Germline values: CDR1 MNHEY, CDR2 SVGAGI. The junction had 6 bases not matched to a gene; V was cut back by 1 base and J by 3 bases. This CDR3 spans 16 amino acids. CDR3 DNA: TGTGCCAGCAGTTACTTACAGGGGGCCGGGGACACTGAAGCTTTCTTT. Amino acid sequence: CASSYLQGAGDTEAFF.

The V call is TRBV9, the J call TRBJ2-1, with 9 nucleotides matching TRBD2. From germline, CDR1 is SGDLS and CDR2 YYNGEE. With 0 bases clipped from V and 3 bases from J, the junction kept 1 base outside the gene matches. The CDR3 has 15 amino acids. CDR3 nucleotide sequence: TGTGCCAGCAGCGTAGGTAGCGGGAGCTACAATGAGCAGTTCTTC. Protein: CASSVGSGSYNEQFF.

The genes are TRBV27 and TRBJ1-1; tentative D call: TRBD1 (6 bases). V lost 1 base to trimming and J lost 4 bases, with 19 bases between them. Germline loops: CDR1 MNHEY, CDR2 SMNVEV (reference sequence). The CDR3 totals 17 residues. CDR3 nucleotide sequence: TGTGCCAGCAGTTTATATCATCTACAGGGCCGAGGCACTGAAGCTTTCTTT. This gives the protein CASSLYHLQGRGTEAFF.

The CDR3 DNA reads TGTGCCAGCAGCTCTTATAGCGGGAGGGGCTACGAGCAGTACTTC. Translated: CASSSYSGRGYEQYF. This sequence joins TRBV5-4 and TRBJ2-7, with 11 bases fitting TRBD2. Germline V gives CDR1 SGHNT, CDR2 YYREEE (reference sequence). The CDR3 is 15 amino acids. V lost 3 bases, J lost 3 bases, and 5 bases stayed unmatched. Variable domain in full (rest from reference TRBV5-4 and TRBJ2-7): ETGVTQSPTHLIKTRGQQVTLRCSSQSGHNTVSWYQQALGQGPQFIFQYYREEENGRGNFPPRFSGLQFPNYSSELNVNALELDDSALYLCASSSYSGRGYEQYFGPGTRLTVT.

This rearrangement joins TRBV11-3 to TRBJ2-7; TRBD2 might be the D (8 bases). With 5 bases removed from V and 0 bases from J, the gap between germline ends came to 17 bases. Germline CDR1 is SGHNT and CDR2 is YENEEA. This CDR3 is 16 amino acids long. This CDR3 reads CASSTGRDSPSYEQYF. As DNA, the CDR3 is TGTGCCAGCAGCACCGGGAGGGACAGTCCCTCCTACGAGCAGTACTTC.

The rearrangement joins TRBV11-1 to TRBJ1-1, with TRBD1 as a possible D gene (6 bases). CDR3 length: 15 residues. V lost 5 bases, J lost 1 base, and 14 bases lay in between. Germline CDR1 and CDR2: SGHAT and FQDESV (reference sequence). This CDR3 is CASSHSGAPNTEAFF. CDR3 DNA: TGTGCCAGCAGCCATTCAGGGGCCCCGAACACTGAAGCTTTCTTT.

Notes on this clone: In the same sample, other DNA sequences code for this CDR3. The chain joins TRBV1 to TRBJ2-5; no check of the table's D call, TRBD2, against the DNA was made. TRBV1 is a recognized pseudogene. The CDR3 contains 16 residues. Written as DNA, the CDR3 is TGCACCAGCAGCCAAAGGGGACTAGCGGGAGTGGAGACCCAGTACTTC. It specifies CTSSQRGLAGVETQYF.

CDR3 bases: TGTGCCAGCAGCTGGACAGGGGGCAGGGGCTACGAGCAGTACTTC. It encodes CASSWTGGRGYEQYF. The rearrangement uses TRBV28 and TRBJ2-7; 11 nucleotides align to TRBD1. The CDR3 has 15 residues. CDR1 and CDR2 (germline): MDHEN, SYDVKM. V lost 6 bases, J lost 3 bases, and 7 bases stayed unmatched. Looking up the rest from reference TRBV28 and TRBJ2-7 gives the full variable domain: DVKVTQSSRYLVKRTGEKVFLECVQDMDHENMFWYRQDPGLGLRLIYFSYDVKMKEKGDIPEGYSVSREKKERFSLILESASTNQTSMYLCASSWTGGRGYEQYFGPGTRLTVT.

The V gene is TRBV4-2, the J gene TRBJ2-1; D not certain. Trimming pared 0 bases from V and 5 bases from J, leaving 8 bases between. The CDR3 consists of 14 residues. Germline lookup yields CDR1 LGHNA and CDR2 YNFKEQ. The CDR3 here is CASSQEWQNNEQFF. DNA for the CDR3: TGTGCCAGCAGCCAAGAATGGCAGAACAATGAGCAGTTCTTC.

This clone was seen only once. DNA of the CDR3: TGTGCCAGCAGCGCCACCGGGACAGGTCTTTACGAGCAGTACTTC. This sequence encodes CASSATGTGLYEQYF. The chain links TRBV7-2 to TRBJ2-7, with 8 bases that match TRBD1. V dropped 5 bases and J dropped 4; count of bases not matched to a gene: 10. Germline CDR1 and CDR2: SGHTA and FQGNSA. The CDR3 is 15 residues long. The full variable domain, with the rest looked up from reference TRBV7-2 and TRBJ2-7, is GAGVSQSPSNKVTEKGKDVELRCDPISGHTALYWYRQSLGQGLEFLIYFQGNSAPDKSGLPSDRFSAERTGGSVSTLTIQRTQQEDSAVYLCASSATGTGLYEQYFGPGTRLTVT.

The V gene is TRBV9, the J gene TRBJ1-2; D may be TRBD1 (6 bases). The germline V gene has CDR1 SGDLS and CDR2 YYNGEE. The V end lost 5 bases, the J end lost 4 bases, and 18 bases lay between the germline ends. The CDR3 is 15 amino acids. CDR3 protein: CASRDREPQGYGYTF. Here the CDR3 DNA reads TGTGCCAGCAGGGATCGCGAACCACAGGGCTATGGCTACACCTTC.

This clone came up once. V is TRBV9 and J is TRBJ1-3, with no clear D. The germline V gene has CDR1 SGDLS and CDR2 YYNGEE. The V and J ends lost 4 bases and 2 bases respectively, with 16 bases between them. The CDR3 runs to 16 residues. The CDR3 DNA reads TGTGCCAGCAGCCTCCGGATTCAAACAGCTGGAAACACCATATATTTT. This sequence encodes CASSLRIQTAGNTIYF.

The V call is TRBV5-4, the J call TRBJ1-1; 9 nucleotides match TRBD1. The length of the CDR3 is 14 residues. Trimming at V came to 4 bases and at J to 4 bases, leaving 5 bases not matched to a gene. Germline CDR1 reads SGHNT; CDR2 reads YYREEE (reference sequence). The CDR3 nucleotides are TGTGCCAGCAGCCGACCGGGACAGGGCACTGAAGCTTTCTTT. It encodes CASSRPGQGTEAFF.

The chain employs TRBV12-2 and TRBJ2-1; the table gives TRBD1 as D, unverified against the DNA. TRBV12-2 is an annotated pseudogene. The CDR3 has 17 amino acids. CDR3 nucleotide sequence: TGTGCAAGTCGCTTAGCAAACAGGGCGAGATCCTACAATGAGCAGTTCTTC. Amino acid sequence: CASRLANRARSYNEQFF.

This rearrangement joins TRBV7-9 to TRBJ2-1, with TRBD2 matching 10 bases. This CDR3 has 17 residues. The germline gives CDR1 SEHNR, CDR2 FQNEAQ (reference sequence). The junction had 16 bases not matched to a gene; V was cut back by 8 bases and J by 6 bases. CDR3 sequence reads: CASQFASIAGGGNEQFF. The CDR3 nucleotides are TGTGCCAGCCAATTTGCGTCAATAGCGGGAGGTGGCAATGAGCAGTTCTTC.

This clone was seen just once. The J gene is TRBJ1-2, the V gene TRBV7-9; D unresolved. Germline V CDR1 and CDR2: SEHNR, FQNEAQ (reference sequence). This CDR3 is 12 amino acids long. The ends were cut back, 2 bases at V and 5 bases at J, with 6 bases in the middle. Here the CDR3 reads CASSLNGYGYTF. The CDR3 nucleotides are TGTGCCAGCAGCTTAAACGGGTATGGCTACACCTTC.

The chain's CDR3 is CASSRGWGETQYF. As DNA, the CDR3 is TGTGCCAGTAGTAGAGGGTGGGGAGAGACCCAGTACTTC. V usage is TRBV19 and J usage is TRBJ2-5; D possibly corresponds to TRBD2 (5 bases). Germline-derived CDR1 and CDR2 are LNHDA and SQIVND (reference sequence). This CDR3 spans 13 amino acids. V was shortened by 4 bases and J by 4 bases, with 10 bases between the two germline ends.

The chain is built from TRBV7-2 and TRBJ1-1; D is possibly TRBD1 (5 bases). Trimming took 4 bases from V and 8 from J, leaving 14 bases between them. The germline V gene encodes CDR1 SGHTA and CDR2 FQGNSA. The CDR3 is 13 amino acids. This CDR3 is CASSYDRVKEAFF. DNA for the CDR3: TGTGCCAGCAGCTACGACAGAGTAAAAGAAGCTTTCTTT.

The V gene is TRBV20-1, the J gene TRBJ2-4; tentative D call: TRBD1 (6 bases). The CDR3 has 11 amino acids. Germline CDR1 reads DFQATT; CDR2 reads SNEGSKA (reference sequence). With 5 bases removed from V and 6 bases from J, the gap between germline ends came to 8 bases. The CDR3 spells CSALDRNIQYF. Here the CDR3 DNA reads TGCAGTGCTTTGGACAGAAACATTCAGTACTTC.

Written as DNA, the CDR3 is TGTGCCAGCAGCCTGACAGGGGCGAACACCATATATTTT. Translating gives CASSLTGANTIYF. The V gene is TRBV6-6, the J gene TRBJ1-3; 8 nucleotides agree with TRBD1. V trimming: 6 bases; J trimming: 7 bases; junction bases outside the gene matches: 5. The length of the CDR3 is 13 residues. Germline V gives CDR1 MNHNY, CDR2 SVGAGI (reference sequence).

The chain combines TRBV19 with TRBJ2-1, with TRBD2 identical over 14 bases. The length of the CDR3 is 17 residues. CDR1 LNHDA and CDR2 SQIVND come from the germline V gene (reference sequence). V gave up 6 bases and J gave up 9 bases; unmatched junction bases: 13. This chain's CDR3 is CASSSGLAGVGAREQFF. CDR3 DNA: TGTGCCAGTAGCTCGGGACTAGCGGGAGTGGGGGCGCGTGAGCAGTTCTTC.

The CDR3 nucleotides are TGTGCCACAGGTAATATCTACGAGCAGTACTTC. Protein product: CATGNIYEQYF. The chain carries TRBV27 and TRBJ2-7, with D hard to call. Germline-derived CDR1 and CDR2 are MNHEY and SMNVEV (reference sequence). The CDR3 runs 11 residues. V gave up 10 bases and J gave up 3 bases, with 10 bases separating them.

The chain recombines TRBV19 with TRBJ2-1; D gene unclear. This CDR3 spans 15 amino acids. Trimming pared 3 bases from V and 4 bases from J, leaving 13 bases between. The germline V gene encodes CDR1 LNHDA and CDR2 SQIVND (reference sequence). The CDR3 protein is CASSITEANYNEQFF. CDR3 nucleotides: TGTGCCAGTAGTATCACGGAAGCGAATTACAATGAGCAGTTCTTC.

The CDR3 nucleotides read TGTGCCAGCAGCCCCTCGGGTCTCGTGGAGGCATACGAGCAGTACTTC. Amino acid sequence: CASSPSGLVEAYEQYF. This chain uses TRBV7-2 with TRBJ2-7, with D possibly matching TRBD2 (5 bases). Trimming pared 5 bases from V and 4 bases from J, leaving 21 bases between. The length of the CDR3 is 16 residues. The V gene's germline CDR1 is SGHTA and CDR2 FQGNSA.

The chain uses TRBV5-1 and TRBJ2-2, with 8 bases identical to TRBD1. Germline loops: CDR1 SGHRS, CDR2 YFSETQ. The CDR3 has 14 amino acids. The trim removed 4 bases at V and 3 bases at J, leaving 2 bases unmatched. CDR3 sequence reads: CASSKTGDTGELFF. For the CDR3, the DNA is TGCGCCAGCAGCAAGACAGGGGACACCGGGGAGCTGTTTTTT.

The gene calls are TRBV6-1 and TRBJ1-1; 7 positions agree with TRBD1. Germline CDR1 is MNHNS and CDR2 is SASEGT. This CDR3 has 14 residues. The junction had 6 bases not matched to a gene; V was cut back by 4 bases and J by 4 bases. CDR3 amino acids: CASSAGQHITEAFF. CDR3 coding DNA: TGTGCCAGCAGTGCGGGACAGCATATCACTGAAGCTTTCTTT.

The chain has TRBV15 and TRBJ1-1, with 8 positions matching TRBD1. The CDR3 extends over 14 amino acids. CDR1 is LNHNV, CDR2 YYDKDF, per germline (reference sequence). The junction had 0 bases not matched to a gene; V was cut back by 3 bases and J by 0 bases. The DNA of the CDR3 is TGTGCCACCAGCAGGGACAGGGTGAACACTGAAGCTTTCTTT. Residues: CATSRDRVNTEAFF.

The CDR3 nucleotides are TGCGCCAGCAGCTTCGGGGGGCCCCCCGGCACAGATACGCAGTATTTT. This sequence encodes CASSFGGPPGTDTQYF. This rearrangement joins TRBV5-1 to TRBJ2-3; D might be TRBD2 (7 bases). Germline lookup yields CDR1 SGHRS and CDR2 YFSETQ. The CDR3 is 16 amino acids. Trimming took 2 bases from V and 1 from J, leaving 14 bases between them.

The chain joins TRBV9 to TRBJ2-3; TRBD1 is a possible D gene (5 bases). The V gene lost 2 bases and the J gene lost 1 base, with 11 bases spanning the gap. The CDR3 totals 15 residues. Germline V gene sequence: CDR1 SGDLS, CDR2 YYNGEE. In DNA, the CDR3 is TGTGCCAGCAGCGTCGGACACCAGGGCACAGATACGCAGTATTTT. It translates to CASSVGHQGTDTQYF.